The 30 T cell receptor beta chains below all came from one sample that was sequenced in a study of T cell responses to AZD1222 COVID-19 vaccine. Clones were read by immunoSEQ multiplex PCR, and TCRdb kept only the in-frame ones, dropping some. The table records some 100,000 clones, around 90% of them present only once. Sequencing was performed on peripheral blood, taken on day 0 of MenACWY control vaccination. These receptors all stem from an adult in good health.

The DNA of the CDR3 is TGTGCCAGCAGCGAAGGACTAGCCCTAACCTACGAGCAGTACTTC. Protein: CASSEGLALTYEQYF. V usage is TRBV3-1 (or the pseudogene TRBV3-2) and J usage is TRBJ2-7; 8 nucleotides align to TRBD2. The germline V gene encodes CDR1 LGHDT and CDR2 YNNKEL (reference sequence). The CDR3 extends over 15 amino acids. J lost 2 bases, V lost 5 bases, and 8 bases had no gene match.

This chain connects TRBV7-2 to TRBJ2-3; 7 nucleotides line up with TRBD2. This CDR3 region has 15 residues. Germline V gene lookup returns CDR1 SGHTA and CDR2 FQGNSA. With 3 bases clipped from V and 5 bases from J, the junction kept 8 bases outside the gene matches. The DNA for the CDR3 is TGTGCCAGCAGCTTGGGGGGGACTGGCATAGATACGCAGTATTTT. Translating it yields CASSLGGTGIDTQYF.

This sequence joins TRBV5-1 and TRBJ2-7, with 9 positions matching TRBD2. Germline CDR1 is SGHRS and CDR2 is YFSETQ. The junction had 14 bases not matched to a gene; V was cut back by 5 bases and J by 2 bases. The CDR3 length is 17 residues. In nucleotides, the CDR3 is TGCGCCAGCAGATACGGAAGGATAGCGGGGGTAACCTACGAGCAGTACTTC. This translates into CASRYGRIAGVTYEQYF.

CDR3 amino acids: CASSPGQGSRQPQHF. DNA for the CDR3: TGTGCCAGCAGCCCCGGACAGGGCAGTAGACAGCCCCAGCATTTT. The chain couples TRBV7-2 to TRBJ1-5; 8 bases fit TRBD1. J was trimmed by 7 bases and V by 5 bases; bases with no gene match: 10. This CDR3 is built from 15 residues. Germline V CDR1 and CDR2: SGHTA, FQGNSA.

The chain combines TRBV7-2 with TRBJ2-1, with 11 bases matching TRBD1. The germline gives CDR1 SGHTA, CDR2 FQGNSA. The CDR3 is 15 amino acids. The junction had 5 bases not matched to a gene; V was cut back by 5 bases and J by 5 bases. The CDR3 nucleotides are TGTGCCAGCAGCCTCGGGACAGGGGGTAACAATGAGCAGTTCTTC. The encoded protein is CASSLGTGGNNEQFF.

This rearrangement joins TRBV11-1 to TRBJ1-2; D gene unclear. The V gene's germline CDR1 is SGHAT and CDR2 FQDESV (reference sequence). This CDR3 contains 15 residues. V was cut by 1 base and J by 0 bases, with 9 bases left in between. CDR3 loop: CASSLGRRTNYGYTF. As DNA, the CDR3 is TGTGCCAGCAGCTTAGGGAGGCGAACTAACTATGGCTACACCTTC.

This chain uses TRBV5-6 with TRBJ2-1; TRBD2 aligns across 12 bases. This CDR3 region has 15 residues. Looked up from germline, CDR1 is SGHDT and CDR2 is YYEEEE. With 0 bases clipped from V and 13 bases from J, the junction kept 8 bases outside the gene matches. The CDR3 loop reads CASSLATSGGTYQFF. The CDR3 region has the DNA TGTGCCAGCAGCTTGGCGACTAGCGGGGGAACCTATCAGTTCTTC.

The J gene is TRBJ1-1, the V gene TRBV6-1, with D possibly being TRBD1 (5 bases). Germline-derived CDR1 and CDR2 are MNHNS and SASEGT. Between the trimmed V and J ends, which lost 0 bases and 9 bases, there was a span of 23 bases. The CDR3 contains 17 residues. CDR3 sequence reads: CASSEATNPLGANKAFF. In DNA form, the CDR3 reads TGTGCCAGCAGTGAAGCGACAAACCCGCTCGGGGCGAATAAAGCTTTCTTT.

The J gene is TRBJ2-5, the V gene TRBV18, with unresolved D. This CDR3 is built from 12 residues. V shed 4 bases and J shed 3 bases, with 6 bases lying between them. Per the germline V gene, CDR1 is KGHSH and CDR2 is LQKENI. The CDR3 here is CASSLGEETQYF. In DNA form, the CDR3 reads TGTGCCAGCTCACTTGGTGAAGAGACCCAGTACTTC.

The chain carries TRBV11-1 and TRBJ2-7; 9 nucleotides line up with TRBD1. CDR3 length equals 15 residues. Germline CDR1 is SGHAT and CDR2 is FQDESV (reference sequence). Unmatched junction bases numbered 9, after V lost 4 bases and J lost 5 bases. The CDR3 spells CASSSPGTGYHEQYF. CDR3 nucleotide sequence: TGTGCCAGCAGCTCCCCCGGGACAGGGTACCACGAGCAGTACTTC. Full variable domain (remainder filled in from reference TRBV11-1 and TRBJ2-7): EAEVAQSPRYKITEKSQAVAFWCDPISGHATLYWYRQILGQGPELLVQFQDESVVDDSQLPKDRFSAERLKGVDSTLKIQPAELGDSAMYLCASSSPGTGYHEQYFGPGTRLTVT.

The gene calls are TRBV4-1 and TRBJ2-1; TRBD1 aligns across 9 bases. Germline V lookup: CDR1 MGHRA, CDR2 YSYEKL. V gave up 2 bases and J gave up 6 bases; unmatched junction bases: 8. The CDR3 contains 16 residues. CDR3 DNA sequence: TGCGCCAGCAGCCAACAACCGACAGGGGGTGCCAATGAGCAGTTCTTC. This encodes CASSQQPTGGANEQFF.

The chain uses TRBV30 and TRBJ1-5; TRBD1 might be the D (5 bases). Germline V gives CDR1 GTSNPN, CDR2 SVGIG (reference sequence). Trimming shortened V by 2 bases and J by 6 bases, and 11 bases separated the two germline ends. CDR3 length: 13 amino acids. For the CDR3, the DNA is TGTGCCTGGAGTCCCGCCGGGGGTCAGCCCCAGCATTTT. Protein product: CAWSPAGGQPQHF. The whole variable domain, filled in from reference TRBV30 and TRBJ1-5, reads SQTIHQWPATLVQPVGSPLSLECTVEGTSNPNLYWYRQAAGRGLQLLFYSVGIGQISSEVPQNLSASRPQDRQFILSSKKLLLSDSGFYLCAWSPAGGQPQHFGDGTRLSIL.

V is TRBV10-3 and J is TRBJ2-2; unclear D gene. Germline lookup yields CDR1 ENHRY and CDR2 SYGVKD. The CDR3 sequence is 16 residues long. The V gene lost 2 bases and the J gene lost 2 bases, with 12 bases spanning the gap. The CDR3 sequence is CAISEPRDVNTGELFF. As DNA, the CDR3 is TGTGCCATCAGTGAGCCCAGAGACGTTAACACCGGGGAGCTGTTTTTT.

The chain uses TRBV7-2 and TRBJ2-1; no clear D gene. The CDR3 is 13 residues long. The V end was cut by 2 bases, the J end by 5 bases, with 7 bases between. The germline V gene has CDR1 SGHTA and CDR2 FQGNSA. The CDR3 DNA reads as TGTGCCAGCAGCTTAACACGGGACAATGAGCAGTTCTTC. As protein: CASSLTRDNEQFF.

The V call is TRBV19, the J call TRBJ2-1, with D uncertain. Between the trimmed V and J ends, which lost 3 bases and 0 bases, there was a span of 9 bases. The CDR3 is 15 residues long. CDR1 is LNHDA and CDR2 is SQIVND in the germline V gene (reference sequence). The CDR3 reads CASSIAEDSYNEQFF. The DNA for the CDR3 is TGTGCCAGTAGTATTGCAGAAGACTCCTACAATGAGCAGTTCTTC.

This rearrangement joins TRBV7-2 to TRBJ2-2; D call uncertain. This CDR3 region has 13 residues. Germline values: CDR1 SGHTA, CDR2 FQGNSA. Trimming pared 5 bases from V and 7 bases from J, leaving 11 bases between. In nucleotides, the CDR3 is TGTGCCAGCAGCCCCGCCTCGGTCGGGGAGCTGTTTTTT. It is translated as CASSPASVGELFF.

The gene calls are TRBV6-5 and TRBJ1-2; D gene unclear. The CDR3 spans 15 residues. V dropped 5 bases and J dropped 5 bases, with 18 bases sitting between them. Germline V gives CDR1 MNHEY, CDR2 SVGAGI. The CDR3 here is CASSPRPQDGYGYTF. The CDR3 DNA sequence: TGTGCCAGCAGTCCACGCCCCCAGGACGGTTATGGCTACACCTTC.

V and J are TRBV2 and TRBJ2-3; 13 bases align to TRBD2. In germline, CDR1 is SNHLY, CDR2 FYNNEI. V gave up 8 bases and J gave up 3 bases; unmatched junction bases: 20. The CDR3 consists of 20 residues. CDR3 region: CASLIPPTTSGRRGTDTQYF. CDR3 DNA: TGTGCCAGCCTCATCCCCCCCACGACTAGCGGGAGGCGGGGGACAGATACGCAGTATTTT.

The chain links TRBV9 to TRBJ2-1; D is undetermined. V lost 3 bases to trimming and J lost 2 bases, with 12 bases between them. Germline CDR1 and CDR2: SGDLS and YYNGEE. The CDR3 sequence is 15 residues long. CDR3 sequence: CASSASLGTYNEQFF. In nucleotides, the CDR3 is TGTGCCAGCAGCGCCAGCCTAGGAACCTACAATGAGCAGTTCTTC.

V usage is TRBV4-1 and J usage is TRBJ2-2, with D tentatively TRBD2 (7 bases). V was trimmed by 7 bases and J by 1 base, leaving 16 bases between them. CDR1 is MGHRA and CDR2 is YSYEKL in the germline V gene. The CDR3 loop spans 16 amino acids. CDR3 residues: CASKGGLLKNTGELFF. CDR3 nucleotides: TGCGCCAGCAAAGGGGGACTATTGAAGAACACCGGGGAGCTGTTTTTT.

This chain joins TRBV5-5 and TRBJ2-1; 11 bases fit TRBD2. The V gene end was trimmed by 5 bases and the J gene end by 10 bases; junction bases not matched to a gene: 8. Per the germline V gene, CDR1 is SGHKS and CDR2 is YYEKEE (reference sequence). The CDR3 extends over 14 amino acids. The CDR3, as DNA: TGTGCCAGCAGAACTAGCGGGAGATTAGGGGAGCAGTTCTTC. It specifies CASRTSGRLGEQFF.

DNA for the CDR3: TGTGCCAGTAGTAACCTTAGACAGGGCCGCAATCAGCCCCAGCATTTT. Residues: CASSNLRQGRNQPQHF. This rearrangement joins TRBV19 to TRBJ1-5, with TRBD1 identical over 7 bases. V dropped 4 bases and J dropped 2; count of bases not matched to a gene: 8. The CDR3 runs 16 residues. Germline assignment: CDR1 LNHDA and CDR2 SQIVND (reference sequence).

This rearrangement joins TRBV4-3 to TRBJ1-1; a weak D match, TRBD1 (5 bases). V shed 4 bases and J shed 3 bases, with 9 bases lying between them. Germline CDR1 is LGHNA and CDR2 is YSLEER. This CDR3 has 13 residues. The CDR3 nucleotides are TGCGCCAGCAGCCTAGGAGGGGACACTGAAGCTTTCTTT. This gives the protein CASSLGGDTEAFF.

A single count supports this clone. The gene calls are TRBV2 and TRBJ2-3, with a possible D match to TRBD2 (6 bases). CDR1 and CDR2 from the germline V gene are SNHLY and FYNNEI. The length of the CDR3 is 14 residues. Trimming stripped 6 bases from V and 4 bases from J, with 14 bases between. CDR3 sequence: CASRVRWGADTQYF. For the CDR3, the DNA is TGTGCCAGCAGGGTACGATGGGGGGCAGATACGCAGTATTTT.

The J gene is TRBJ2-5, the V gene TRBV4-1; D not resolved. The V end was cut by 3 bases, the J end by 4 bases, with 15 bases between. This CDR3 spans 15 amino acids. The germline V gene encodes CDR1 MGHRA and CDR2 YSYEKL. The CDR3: CASSHQAGVRETQYF. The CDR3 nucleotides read TGCGCCAGCAGCCACCAGGCAGGAGTTCGAGAGACCCAGTACTTC.

The CDR3 nucleotides are TGCAGGTGGGGTTCCGAAGCTTTCTTT. Encoded protein: CRWGSEAFF. The chain recombines TRBV20-1 with TRBJ1-1; D is ambiguous. Germline V gene sequence: CDR1 DFQATT, CDR2 SNEGSKA (reference sequence). This CDR3 spans 9 amino acids.

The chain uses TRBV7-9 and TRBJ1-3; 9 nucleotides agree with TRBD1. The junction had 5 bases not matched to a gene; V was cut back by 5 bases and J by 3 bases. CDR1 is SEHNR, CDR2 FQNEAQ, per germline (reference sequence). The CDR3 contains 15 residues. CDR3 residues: CASSKGQGFGNTIYF. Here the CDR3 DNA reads TGTGCCAGCAGCAAAGGACAGGGGTTTGGAAACACCATATATTTT.

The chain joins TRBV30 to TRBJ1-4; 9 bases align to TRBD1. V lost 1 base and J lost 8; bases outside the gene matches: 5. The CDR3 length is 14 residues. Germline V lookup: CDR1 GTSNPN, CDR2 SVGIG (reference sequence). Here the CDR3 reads CAWSGTGAPEKLFF. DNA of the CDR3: TGTGCCTGGAGTGGGACAGGGGCTCCGGAAAAACTGTTTTTT.

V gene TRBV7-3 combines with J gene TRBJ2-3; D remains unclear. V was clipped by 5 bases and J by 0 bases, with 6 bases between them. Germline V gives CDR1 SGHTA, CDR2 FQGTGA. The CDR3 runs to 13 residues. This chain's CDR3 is CASSVHSTDTQYF. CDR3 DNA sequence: TGTGCCAGCAGCGTCCACAGCACAGATACGCAGTATTTT.

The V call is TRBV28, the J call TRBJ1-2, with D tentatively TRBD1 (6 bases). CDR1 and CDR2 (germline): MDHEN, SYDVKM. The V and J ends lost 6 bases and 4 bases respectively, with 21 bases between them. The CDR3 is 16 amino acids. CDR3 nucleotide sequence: TGTGCCAGCAGAATTTACGGGGGGCCGCGTCTCTATGGCTACACCTTC. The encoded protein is CASRIYGGPRLYGYTF.